This T cell receptor beta chain was observed in a study of molecular identifiers for immune sequencing clone quantification (dated 2018 in TCRdb). In terms of the full investigation: For a replicate experiment, RNA from around 20,000 or 100,000 naive CD8 T cells was divided into five aliquots, of which four were sequenced. The study was a methods study using CD8 T cells to benchmark molecular-identifier clustering-based TCR repertoire sequencing (MIDCIRS) and TCR RNA copy counting.

The library was generated by PCR. The listed sequencing device is Illumina HiSeq 4000. Bulk TCR libraries were generated as previously described, with the TCR primers listed in Table S5 used. Total RNA was purified with the Qiagen AllPrep DNA/RNA kit. Before any analysis, reads coming from multiple sequencing runs of the same library were combined into one pool. The source study handled its data this way. Reads were retained only if the reads had an exact TCR constant sequence, and the retained reads were trimmed to 150 nt and grouped according to their 12-nt molecular barcodes. Within each barcode group, reads were sub-clustered at a 15% Levenshtein threshold, and quality-weighted consensus sequences were built per RNA molecule. Non-functional sequences were discarded, and so were lower-count sequences lying one edit away from another sequence. Based on a fit of two negative binomial distributions, barcode sub-clusters having less than 20% of the maximum read count were discarded. The raw public data were reprocessed by TCRdb itself: fastp quality trimming at Q25, MiXCR clonotype calling, in-frame beta chains only. Rows with a matching CDR3 protein are joined into one entry that keeps the most common DNA and genes. None of the V and J calls come from the authors' own analysis; TCRdb made them. For this sample the table gives 70,000 to 95,000 distinct CDR3 sequences, of which around 20% were detected only once. The ten top clones hold 0.7% to 0.95% of the sample.

CDR1 and CDR2 (MNHEY, SMNVEV) derive from the germline V gene (reference sequence). Counted from cysteine to phenylalanine, this CDR3 has 13 amino acids. CDR3 DNA only is kept here, 39 bases in frame from base 1. The junction shows trimming of 6 bases on V and 4 bases on J, plus 11 bases between the germline ends. Findings and caveats that apply to the study as a whole: Spiked-in Jurkat TCR RNA equivalent to a single cell was reported to be detectable even among fewer than 1.2 million naive CD8 T cells. Modeling gave about 3 recovered TCR RNA copies per cell versus about 10 by digital PCR, implying 25% to 30% capture efficiency. Highly expanded clone sizes could be underestimated if identical TCR molecules share a barcode. The naive libraries included spiked-in Jurkat TCR RNA (roughly ten copies' worth), and this Jurkat TCR RNA is not part of the donor repertoire. In CMV-specific effector cells, over 99% of molecules were held by clones above 20 RNA copies, whereas under 1% of molecules were held by such clones in naive cells. When barcode sub-clustering was left out, chimeric consensus sequences inflated TCR diversity, with chimeras reaching as high as 47%.

This clonotype appeared many times. This clone's antigen is unknown. Base qualities are not at hand, and no much larger clone is one base apart. Naive CD8 T cell libraries were made from 20,000 to 1,000,000 sorted cells using 10%, 30% or 50% of purified RNA. Naive CD8 T cells, defined as CD8+CD4-CCR7+CD45RA+, were FACS-sorted into RLT Plus buffer on a BD FACSAria II. Roughly nine TCR copies' worth of Jurkat RNA were spiked into roughly 19,000-1,000,000 naive CD8 T cell samples to test detection sensitivity. CD8 T cells were enriched using RosetteSep CD8+ T Cell Enrichment Cocktail and Ficoll-Paque, and the enriched cells then underwent ACK red cell lysis.

The sample taken for sequencing was naive CD8+ T cells from blood, with Jurkat cell RNA spiked in. The cell subset or site label, as the study defines it: FACS-sorted CD8+CD4-CCR7+CD45RA+ naive T cells. The sequence was collected from a human donor in good health. Some libraries in this study had Jurkat cell RNA spiked in. The rearrangement combines TRBV27 with TRBJ2-3, with TRBD1 tentatively as D gene (5 bases match). The nucleotide sequence is TGTGCCAGCAGAGATAGGGGATCAGATACGCAGTATTTT. Its protein is CASRDRGSDTQYF.